The clone carrying this T cell receptor beta chain was counted a few times. These data belong to a study of identical twins. From the 5' RACE reads, TCRdb called clonotypes with MiXCR, one entry per CDR3 protein. Here the sample spans some 690,000 distinct CDR3 sequences, about 20% being singletons. The CDR3 totals 13 residues. The V end was cut by 6 bases, the J end by 8 bases, with 14 bases between. This sample also belongs to another study, concerning T cells expressing NK-cell markers. As that report states: Repertoires of TCR beta were obtained from T cells sorted as CD3+CD56+NKG2C+, CD3+CD56+NKG2C- and CD3+CD56-NKG2C+.

The chain recombines TRBV12-3 or TRBV12-4 with TRBJ2-1; unclear D gene. The sequence came from a young woman in good health. What was sequenced was PBMCs. This chain's CDR3 is CASRSSRADEQFF. As DNA, the CDR3 is TGTGCCAGCAGATCCTCTAGGGCCGATGAGCAGTTCTTC.